This T cell receptor (beta chain) was identified during a study of T cell responses to AZD1222 COVID-19 vaccine. The assay was immunoSEQ multiplex PCR, and TCRdb's table has in-frame clones only and misses some. The sample carries around 83,000 clones, more than 75% recorded once. Findings of the study overall: Reportedly, nearly half of unique spike TCRs recognized epitopes outside B.1.351/B.1.1.7 mutations. CD4 TCRs associated with vaccination spanned spike, dominating at 160-218 and 743-854. Most donors were white British and more were female, and clonal diversity was possibly underestimated.

Worth noting for this clone: What it recognizes is unknown.

The CDR3 loop spans 15 amino acids. The V gene end was trimmed by 0 bases and the J gene end by 8 bases; junction bases not matched to a gene: 5. Looked up from germline, CDR1 is SGHTS and CDR2 is YDEGEE. This receptor was obtained from an adult in good health. Source: peripheral blood, taken on day 0 of AZD1222 vaccination. This chain connects TRBV5-8 to TRBJ1-6, with 7 bases aligning to TRBD1. The CDR3 region is CASSLEGANDSPLHF. CDR3 nucleotides: TGTGCCAGCAGCTTGGAGGGGGCCAACGATTCACCCCTCCACTTT. The full variable domain, with the rest looked up from reference TRBV5-8 and TRBJ1-6, is EAGVTQSPTHLIKTRGQQATLRCSPISGHTSVYWYQQALGLGLQFLLWYDEGEERNRGNFPPRFSGRQFPNYSSELNVNALELEDSALYLCASSLEGANDSPLHFGNGTRLTVT.